This note documents a single TCR beta chain sequence. The antigen is undetermined. This CDR3 is built from 16 residues. Germline V CDR1 and CDR2: SGHAT, FQNNGV. With 0 bases removed from V and 2 bases from J, the gap between germline ends came to 12 bases. TCRdb's copy holds only in-frame clones and misses some; the assay was immunoSEQ multiplex PCR. The data contain 28,000 or so clones, roughly four fifths of them singletons. This specimen comes from a study of T cells in narcolepsy. Overall study: Enrolled donors included narcolepsy type 1 or type 2 patients and healthy controls.

Broader study findings: Same-patient CSF and blood CD4+ T cell clonotypes included HCRT-specific and TRIB2-specific autoreactive ones. Blood of same and different patients, but not healthy controls, reportedly held recurring autoreactive clonotypes.

The source material was CD45RA- memory CD4+ T cells from PBMCs. This receptor was taken from a human donor with narcolepsy. J is TRBJ2-3 and V is TRBV11-2; a weak D match, TRBD2 (7 bases). CDR3 region: CASSLDRGGFTDTQYF. DNA of the CDR3: TGTGCCAGCAGCTTAGATCGCGGGGGCTTCACAGATACGCAGTATTTT.